The sequence of this TCR beta chain was determined in a study of spatial heterogeneity in lung cancer. Trimming left V 8 bases short and J 6 bases short, with 28 bases between. Germline V gene data show CDR1 as SNHLY and CDR2 as FYNNEI. The CDR3 loop spans 17 amino acids. Time point of the sample: sample taken at primary tumor resection. From the 5' RACE reads, TCRdb called clonotypes with MiXCR, one entry per CDR3 protein. The sample includes tens of thousands of distinct CDR3 sequences, 6% to 8% of them seen just once. At least ten counts were recorded for this clonotype. Its antigen is unknown. Study outcomes and limitations: Detection of ubiquitous tumor TCRs in blood was higher at resection than follow-up.

This sequence originates from a male donor with early-stage non-small cell lung cancer. The chain recombines TRBV2 with TRBJ1-2; no firm D call. Sequenced material: PBMCs, taken at surgery. CDR3 sequence (DNA): TGTGCCAGCGGTCCTCAGAGGGCCTATCTCTACACCCATGGCTACACCTTC. Translation gives CASGPQRAYLYTHGYTF.